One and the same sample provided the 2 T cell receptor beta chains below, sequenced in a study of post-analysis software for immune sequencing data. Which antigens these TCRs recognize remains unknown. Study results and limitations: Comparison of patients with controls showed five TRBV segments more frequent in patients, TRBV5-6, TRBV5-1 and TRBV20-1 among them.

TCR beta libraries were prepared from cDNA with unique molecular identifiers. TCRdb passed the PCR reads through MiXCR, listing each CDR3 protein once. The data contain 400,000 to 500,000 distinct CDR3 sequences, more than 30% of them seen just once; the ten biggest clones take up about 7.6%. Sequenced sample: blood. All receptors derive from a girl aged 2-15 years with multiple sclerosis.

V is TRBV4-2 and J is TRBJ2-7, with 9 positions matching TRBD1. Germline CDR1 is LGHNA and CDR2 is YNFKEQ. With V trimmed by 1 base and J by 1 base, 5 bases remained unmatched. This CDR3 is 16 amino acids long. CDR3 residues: CASSQVYRGRSYEQYF. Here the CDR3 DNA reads TGTGCCAGCAGCCAAGTCTACAGGGGGCGATCCTACGAGCAGTACTTC.

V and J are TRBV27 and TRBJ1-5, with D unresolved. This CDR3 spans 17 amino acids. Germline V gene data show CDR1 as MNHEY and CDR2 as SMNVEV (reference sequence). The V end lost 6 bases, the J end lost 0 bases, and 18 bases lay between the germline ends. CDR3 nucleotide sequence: TGTGCCAGCAGACCAGCACGTCGCGTAGATAGCAATCAGCCCCAGCATTTT. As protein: CASRPARRVDSNQPQHF.